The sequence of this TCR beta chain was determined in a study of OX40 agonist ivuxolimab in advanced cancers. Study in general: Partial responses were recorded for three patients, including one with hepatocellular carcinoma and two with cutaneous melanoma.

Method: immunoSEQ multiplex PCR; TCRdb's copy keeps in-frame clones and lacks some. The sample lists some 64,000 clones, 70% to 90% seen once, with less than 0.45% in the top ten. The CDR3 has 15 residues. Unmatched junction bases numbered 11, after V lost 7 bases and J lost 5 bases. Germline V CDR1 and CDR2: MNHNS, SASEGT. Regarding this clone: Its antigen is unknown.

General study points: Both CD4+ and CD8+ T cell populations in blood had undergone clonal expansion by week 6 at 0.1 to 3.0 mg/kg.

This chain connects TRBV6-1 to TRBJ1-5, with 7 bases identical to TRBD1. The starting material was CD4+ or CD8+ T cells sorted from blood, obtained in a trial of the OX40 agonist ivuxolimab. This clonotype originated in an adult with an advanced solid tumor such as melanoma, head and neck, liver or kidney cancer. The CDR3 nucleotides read TGTGCCAGCATACTGGGGGCAGGGGGGGATCAGCCCCAGCATTTT. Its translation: CASILGAGGDQPQHF.